This is a list of T cell receptor beta chains from one sample in a study of tumor-infiltrating lymphocytes in primary liver carcinoma. TCRdb re-called the multiplex PCR reads with MiXCR, one entry per CDR3 protein. The table includes tens of thousands of distinct CDR3 sequences, 75% detected once. Sequencing input: tumor-adjacent normal liver tissue. These receptors all come from a woman younger than 45 with primary liver carcinoma and hepatitis B virus infection. The CDR3 runs from the conserved cysteine through the conserved F or W.

>TRBJ2-2|TRBV5-1
CASNLGHRNRAAGELFF
>TRBJ2-7|TRBV11-2
CASSWQGGLGYEQYF
>TRBJ1-6|TRBV19
CASSITTGSPLHF
>TRBJ2-1|TRBV6-2/TRBV6-3
CVSSPQPEGHYNEQFF
>TRBJ1-2|TRBV4-3
CTNSAELEIYDYTF
>TRBJ2-1|TRBV4-3
CASSQDIGTTPSEQFF
>TRBJ2-5|TRBV28
CASCVIGGWETQYF
>TRBJ2-1|TRBV29-1
CSAPGLAGYNEQFF
>TRBJ2-1|TRBV18
CASSFGADEQFF
>TRBJ1-1|TRBV7-2
CASSQGRANTEAFF
>TRBJ2-3|TRBV7-8
CASSVGAGWPGDTLYF
>TRBJ2-1|TRBV6-2/TRBV6-3
CASSYTASYNEQVF
>TRBJ2-7|TRBV9
CASSVLGLAKRHEQYF
>TRBJ2-1|TRBV24-1
CATSDPTRTSGSYNEQFF
>TRBJ2-7|TRBV5-8
CDNSFNGQTYEQYF
>TRBJ2-1|TRBV11-3
CASSSRTEQPADEHFF
>TRBJ2-1|TRBV12-3/TRBV12-4
CASSLLGNQQFF
>TRBJ2-7|TRBV10-1
CACSGVSHEQYF
>TRBJ2-3|TRBV6-2/TRBV6-3
CASRQPTTDTDTQYF
>TRBJ2-3|TRBV28
CPNSLTDSSTDTQYF
>TRBJ1-4|TRBV18
CASPPRGGGTNEKLFF
>TRBJ2-3|TRBV11-3
CASSLGLWTTYTDTQYF
>TRBJ2-1|TRBV10-3
CAISESQAARGYNEEFF
>TRBJ2-7|TRBV20-1
CSARIYGRTYEQYF
>TRBJ2-1|TRBV4-1
CASSQIEGSLNDQFF
>TRBJ2-7|TRBV28
CASSSPLRCLAYEQYF
>TRBJ2-2|TRBV19
CASTNVDRNTGELFF
>TRBJ2-3|TRBV6-6
CASSYVSSADTQYF
>TRBJ2-3|TRBV6-5
CASSPAKGGGPGDTQYF
>TRBJ1-2|TRBV11-2
CVSSRRGCGNYGYTF
>TRBJ2-6|TRBV6-6
CASKSGGANVLTF
>TRBJ2-2|TRBV5-1
CASSLGHRGRAAGELFF
>TRBJ1-1|TRBV29-1
CSARGNELNTEAFF
>TRBJ2-7|TRBV6-2/TRBV6-3
CASSRLAGHYEQYF
>TRBJ2-1|TRBV11-1
CTRIGAGDPHNEQFF